This record covers a single TCR beta chain. It lacks a known antigen. A clone one base away is much larger, so this may be a read error. The sample is drawn from a study of regulatory T cells in long-lasting Graves disease (dated by TCRdb to about 2021). About the full investigation: Newly diagnosed Graves' disease patients had taken antithyroid drugs for less than 3 months. This study used TCR sequencing and RNA sequencing of peripheral blood to compare persistent Graves' disease patients against newly diagnosed Graves' disease patients. The study was conducted in China and was registered as a clinical trial. TCR sequencing covered around 13 persistent and around 20 newly diagnosed Graves' disease patients, 33 samples in total.

Study-wide findings and limitations: Persistent disease showed preferential use of TRBV28, TRBJ1-2 and TRBJ2-5, whereas newly diagnosed disease favored TRBV20-1 and TRBJ2-1. Persistent Graves' disease patients showed lower TCR Shannon entropy and fewer highly expanded clones than newly diagnosed patients, suggesting clonal expansion. Only the TCR beta chain was sequenced and analyzed. Only peripheral blood was studied, because thyroid tissue, the primary lesion, was inaccessible. Patients with persistent disease shared more public clonotypes (about 2,500) than newly diagnosed patients did (more than 900). The authors noted that the small sample size was a limitation that may lower accuracy.

In the paper's terms, the time point label means: newly diagnosed GD, antithyroid drugs for less than 3 months. For both TCR sequencing and RNA sequencing, RNA was extracted from PBMCs in TRIzol. Graves' disease was diagnosed according to American Thyroid Association guidelines. Patients for the study were recruited at an endocrinology department in Xi'an, China. Each patient gave approximately 9.7 milliliters of peripheral blood, collected in an EDTA anticoagulant tube. Ficoll Paque Plus density gradient separation was used to isolate PBMCs, and no further T cell sorting was done. An Agilent 2100 Bioanalyzer and agarose gel were used to assess RNA quality, and a NanoDrop 2000 was used to measure RNA concentration. The CDR3, from cysteine to phenylalanine, totals 11 residues. Only the CDR3 portion is preserved as DNA: 33 bases, with reading frame beginning at the first base. The germline V gene gives CDR1 as MDHEN and CDR2 as SYDVKM.

Library preparation employed multiplex PCR. Sequencer: Illumina HiSeq 4000. To build TCR beta libraries, CDR3 regions were amplified by Arm-PCR using iRepertoire HTBI primers. Before sequencing, the PCR products went through gel purification. As for the original processing: Across samples, 55 to 80 TRBV and 14 TRBJ segments were identified and used for gene usage analysis of CDR3 amino acid clonotypes. COPE and FqMerger were used to merge filtered high-quality paired reads into contigs. BLAST was used to align contigs to the IMGT TRBV, TRBD and TRBJ reference genes, and CDR3 was defined following IMGT. Highly expanded clones were defined as clonotypes with a frequency above 0.1%. Shannon entropy was used to measure repertoire diversity, and the Gini coefficient was used to measure V-J evenness. Public clonotypes were defined as clonotypes shared by more than one individual. The public reads were reprocessed in TCRdb via fastp at Q25 and MiXCR, keeping in-frame beta chains. Identical CDR3 proteins give one entry, which carries the most common genes and DNA. These V and J calls are TCRdb output, not the study's own analysis. This sample holds 560,000 or so distinct CDR3 sequences; 15% to 20% were observed only once. The ten largest make up about 12% of the sample.

In addition, the sample was reused for a study of T cells in Graves' hyperthyroidism and ophthalmopathy. As described in the second report: Stable Graves' hyperthyroidism was defined as no progression to ophthalmopathy during 18 months of follow-up. The hyperthyroidism patients were between 18 and 65 years old and newly diagnosed, with a disease duration of less than 2 months. Exclusion was applied to patients with uncontrolled infections, other autoimmune diseases, pregnancy or lactation. Diagnoses relied on clinical symptoms, serum thyroxine and TRAb, thyroid ultrasound and orbital computed tomography. For the first round of RT-PCR on the TCR CDR3, the HTBI primer set was used together with the Qiagen OneStep RT-PCR kit. Blood samples also contained most of the expanded thyroid clonotypes (frequency above 0.001), which suggests that blood repertoires may reflect thyroid immune responses. A model built on a 13 V-J signature distinguished ophthalmopathy from stable hyperthyroidism, reaching over 85% sensitivity and approximately 83% specificity in cross-validation and 80%/75% in testing. In validation, progression to ophthalmopathy was predicted by the model with 65% to 71% sensitivity and 72.22% specificity, a median of 6.5 months before onset. TCR V-J signatures able to tell the groups apart were searched for in a discovery cohort of 95 or so patients, of whom over 40 had Graves' ophthalmopathy and about 60 had stable Graves' hyperthyroidism. An independent validation cohort of around 19 hyperthyroidism patients and 17 patients who later progressed to ophthalmopathy tested prospective prediction of ophthalmopathy. The roughly 100 discovery patients were randomly divided into training and test sets at a 7:3 ratio. Thyroid tissue and blood T-cell repertoires from six or seven Graves' hyperthyroidism patients were also compared in the study. Once sampling was done, hyperthyroidism patients were given methimazole at a starting dose of 30 mg daily, whereas ophthalmopathy patients were given high-dose intravenous methylprednisolone. The libraries were constructed in a second round of multiplex PCR and then size-selected and purified. Paired-end sequencing of the libraries was performed with 100 bp reads on an Illumina HiSeq2000. Raw data were processed with SOAPnuke, discarding reads with adapters, uncalled bases, mean Phred below 15, or no exact constant-primer or identifier match. High-quality paired reads were merged using COPE v1.2.5, and each unique nucleotide sequence was defined as a clonotype. MiTCR v1.1 was used to align the clonotypes against IMGT TRBV, TRBD and TRBJ reference segments. The analysis included only V-J combinations with a frequency above 0.0001, which together covered 99% to 99.2% of the repertoires. The TCS score was defined as the ratio of F50 (clonal expansion) to E x V (chaos), calculated using BLOSUM62-based TCRdist between CDR3 peptides within each V-J. Welch's t-statistics and random forest reduced 450 to 600 V-J features to 13, which were used in a naive Bayes classifier (R e1071). Sample size was not statistically predetermined, and investigators were not blinded to group allocation. TCR Vbeta CDR3 sequencing of 120 to 150 peripheral blood samples (more than 40 ophthalmopathy, 70 to 85 hyperthyroidism and approximately 17 progressor patients) is reported in the paper.

The chain is made from TRBV28 and TRBJ1-1; perhaps TRBD1 is the D gene, with 5 bases matching. This clonotype originated in a man aged 18 to 29 with Graves disease. Donor details come from another sample of the same person, matched by shared clones. This sample comprised peripheral blood mononuclear cells (PBMCs), obtained at new diagnosis, from a patient treated with antithyroid drugs. The bases read TGTACCAGCAGTACCCCTGGGGGAGCTTTCTTT. This gives the protein CTSSTPGGAFF.